The 21 T cell receptor beta chains below come from one sample, sequenced in a study of cytomegalovirus exposure and HLA in healthy donors. PCR amplification relied on 60 Vbeta primers (plus 13 Jbeta primers). Profiling relied on immunoSEQ multiplex PCR, and the TCRdb table lists in-frame clones only, not all of them. The data contain over 100,000 clones, about 69% of them singletons. Sequencing was performed on PBMCs. These receptors all come from a human donor in good health.

This clone was recorded a few times. This chain connects TRBV6-5 to TRBJ2-2, with TRBD2 as a possible D gene (5 bases). V dropped 4 bases and J dropped 7 bases, with 10 bases sitting between them. CDR1 is MNHEY and CDR2 is SVGAGI in the germline V gene. This CDR3 is built from 13 residues. In nucleotides, the CDR3 is TGTGCCAGCAGTTTATCGGGGATCGGGGAGCTGTTTTTT. It encodes CASSLSGIGELFF.

This clone was observed a single time. This rearrangement joins TRBV19 to TRBJ1-5; TRBD1 aligns across 7 bases. This CDR3 is 15 amino acids long. The J segment lost 1 base and the V segment lost 7 bases, leaving 7 bases of the junction unmatched. CDR1 is LNHDA, CDR2 SQIVND, per germline (reference sequence). CDR3: CASIPGTASNQPQHF. For the CDR3, the DNA is TGTGCCAGTATCCCCGGGACAGCAAGCAATCAGCCCCAGCATTTT.

The rearrangement joins TRBV25-1 to TRBJ2-4; 11 bases map to TRBD2. V trimming: 4 bases; J trimming: 10 bases; junction bases outside the gene matches: 12. Looked up from germline, CDR1 is MGHDK and CDR2 is SYGVNS. The CDR3 is 16 residues long. CDR3 protein: CASSGYSDPSGRIQYF. For the CDR3, the DNA is TGTGCCAGCAGTGGGTATAGCGACCCTAGCGGGAGGATTCAGTACTTC.

The rearrangement uses TRBV6-5 and TRBJ2-2, with D possibly being TRBD1 (6 bases). CDR3 length: 13 residues. The germline V and J ends were trimmed by 10 bases and 0 bases, with 9 bases remaining between them. The germline gives CDR1 MNHEY, CDR2 SVGAGI. The CDR3 reads CATTGSNTGELFF. Here the CDR3 DNA reads TGTGCCACCACAGGGTCGAACACCGGGGAGCTGTTTTTT.

The count of this clone is one. At one of its ends the junction is not consistent with the germline gene, which may arise from a read error. V and J are TRBV7-6 and TRBJ2-3, with D possibly being TRBD2 (5 bases). The CDR3 has 17 amino acids. From germline, CDR1 is SGHVS and CDR2 FNYEAQ. The DNA of the CDR3 is TGTGCCAGCAGCTTAGGACGGGTCCTTTCTAGCACAGATGCGCAGTATTTT. Translating it yields CASSLGRVLSSTDAQYF.

This sequence joins TRBV4-1 and TRBJ2-1; tentative D call: TRBD1 (5 bases). The V gene's germline CDR1 is MGHRA and CDR2 YSYEKL. V was shortened by 2 bases and J by 9 bases, with 11 bases between the two germline ends. The CDR3 extends over 13 amino acids. The CDR3 spells CASSQSGFGEQFF. CDR3 nucleotides: TGCGCCAGCAGCCAATCAGGGTTTGGTGAGCAGTTCTTC.

The chain joins TRBV7-9 to TRBJ2-7, with D possibly being TRBD1 (5 bases). In germline, CDR1 is SEHNR, CDR2 FQNEAQ (reference sequence). V lost 5 bases and J lost 6, with 17 bases in between. CDR3 size: 14 residues. This chain's CDR3 is CASSILTDTSEQYF. The CDR3 DNA follows: TGTGCCAGCAGCATCCTCACGGACACTTCCGAGCAGTACTTC.

The V call is TRBV7-8, the J call TRBJ2-7; 11 bases fit TRBD2. The CDR3 extends over 15 amino acids. CDR1 is SGHVS and CDR2 is FQNEAQ in the germline V gene. Trimming at V came to 1 base and at J to 6 bases, leaving 5 bases not matched to a gene. In DNA form, the CDR3 reads TGTGCCAGCAGCTTAGGAAGGCTAGCGGGAGGCGAGCAGTACTTC. It is translated as CASSLGRLAGGEQYF.

The chain is built from TRBV19 and TRBJ2-7, with 12 bases that match TRBD1. Germline loops: CDR1 LNHDA, CDR2 SQIVND (reference sequence). The V segment lost 3 bases and the J segment 3 bases; nucleotides outside the gene matches: 3. CDR3 length: 15 amino acids. CDR3 region: CASSIGTGGFYEQYF. The DNA of the CDR3 is TGTGCCAGTAGTATCGGGACAGGGGGCTTCTACGAGCAGTACTTC.

The chain couples TRBV6-6 to TRBJ2-7; possible D gene TRBD1, 5 bases. Germline CDR1 reads MNHNY; CDR2 reads SVGAGI (reference sequence). The V and J ends lost 7 bases and 3 bases respectively, with 10 bases between them. This CDR3 contains 12 residues. The chain's CDR3 is CASNAGIYEQYF. CDR3 DNA sequence: TGTGCCAGCAACGCAGGGATCTACGAGCAGTACTTC.

Note on this clone: This sample also contains other DNA sequences that code for the same CDR3. The CDR3 DNA follows: TGTGCCAGCAGTACCGGGAGCTCCTACGAGCAGTACTTC. It codes for CASSTGSSYEQYF. This chain links TRBV6-1 with TRBJ2-7, with D perhaps TRBD2 (6 bases). The germline gives CDR1 MNHNS, CDR2 SASEGT. The CDR3 has 13 amino acids. With 5 bases removed from V and 0 bases from J, the gap between germline ends came to 8 bases.

The V and J genes are TRBV27 and TRBJ2-7; TRBD1 might be the D (6 bases). Germline lookup yields CDR1 MNHEY and CDR2 SMNVEV (reference sequence). V was pared by 2 bases and J by 6 bases, with 14 bases between. The CDR3 length is 14 residues. CDR3 residues: CASSLQGSGVEQYF. The CDR3 coding sequence is TGTGCCAGCAGTTTACAGGGGAGTGGGGTCGAGCAGTACTTC.

The chain employs TRBV6-1 and TRBJ2-5; 10 bases match TRBD1. Germline CDR1 and CDR2: MNHNS and SASEGT. CDR3 size: 15 residues. J was trimmed by 3 bases and V by 4 bases; bases with no gene match: 5. Here the CDR3 DNA reads TGTGCCAGCAGTGGACATGGGACAGGGGAAGAGACCCAGTACTTC. It yields the protein CASSGHGTGEETQYF.

The chain carries TRBV28 and TRBJ1-1; 8 nucleotides line up with TRBD1. Trimming took 6 bases from V and 10 from J; bases not matched to a gene: 13. The CDR3 contains 14 residues. Per the germline V gene, CDR1 is MDHEN and CDR2 is SYDVKM. The CDR3 reads CASSSPGGASRAFF. The DNA for the CDR3 is TGTGCCAGCAGCTCACCAGGGGGCGCATCTCGAGCTTTCTTT. Full variable domain (remainder filled in from reference TRBV28 and TRBJ1-1): DVKVTQSSRYLVKRTGEKVFLECVQDMDHENMFWYRQDPGLGLRLIYFSYDVKMKEKGDIPEGYSVSREKKERFSLILESASTNQTSMYLCASSSPGGASRAFFGQGTRLTVV.

This chain joins TRBV2 and TRBJ2-1, with TRBD2 identical over 7 bases. The length of the CDR3 is 13 residues. The germline CDR1 and CDR2 sequences are SNHLY and FYNNEI. V lost 7 bases to trimming and J lost 4 bases; unmatched junction nucleotides: 4. In DNA form, the CDR3 reads TGTGCCAGCATCCAGCGGGATTACAATGAGCAGTTCTTC. Its translation is CASIQRDYNEQFF.

The rearrangement joins TRBV5-1 to TRBJ2-3; 7 nucleotides match TRBD1. The CDR3 spans 15 residues. V trimming: 6 bases; J trimming: 0 bases; junction bases outside the gene matches: 7. The germline V gene has CDR1 SGHRS and CDR2 YFSETQ. DNA for the CDR3: TGCGCCAGCATTCCTATGACAGGGAGCACAGATACGCAGTATTTT. Its protein product is CASIPMTGSTDTQYF. Drawing the rest from reference TRBV5-1 and TRBJ2-3, the complete variable domain is KAGVTQTPRYLIKTRGQQVTLSCSPISGHRSVSWYQQTPGQGLQFLFEYFSETQRNKGNFPGRFSGRQFSNSRSEMNVSTLELGDSALYLCASIPMTGSTDTQYFGPGTRLTVL.

This chain uses TRBV11-3 with TRBJ2-1; 7 bases line up with TRBD1. With V trimmed by 5 bases and J by 2 bases, 6 bases remained unmatched. Germline V gene lookup returns CDR1 SGHNT and CDR2 YENEEA. This CDR3 comprises 15 residues. Here the CDR3 reads CASSPNRGPYNEQFF. The CDR3 DNA reads TGTGCCAGCAGCCCAAACAGGGGTCCCTACAATGAGCAGTTCTTC.

This chain links TRBV30 with TRBJ2-2, with TRBD1 as a possible D gene (5 bases). V shed 1 base and J shed 10 bases, with 25 bases lying between them. Germline V gene data show CDR1 as GTSNPN and CDR2 as SVGIG (reference sequence). The CDR3 runs to 17 residues. The CDR3 region has the DNA TGTGCCTGGAGTGACCCCCCGGCAGGGTCGAACCCCGAGGAGCTGTTTTTT. This gives the protein CAWSDPPAGSNPEELFF.

The chain has TRBV6-1 and TRBJ2-2; D perhaps matches TRBD2 (5 bases). Germline V gene lookup returns CDR1 MNHNS and CDR2 SASEGT. CDR3 size: 14 residues. Trimming removed 7 bases at V and 5 bases at J, with 14 bases between. DNA of the CDR3: TGTGCCAGCACCCCAAACCCGGGAACCGGGGAGCTGTTTTTT. Encoded protein: CASTPNPGTGELFF.

V usage is TRBV19 and J usage is TRBJ1-2; the match to TRBD1 covers 7 bases. This CDR3 contains 14 residues. In germline, CDR1 is LNHDA, CDR2 SQIVND (reference sequence). With 6 bases clipped from V and 4 bases from J, the junction kept 8 bases outside the gene matches. DNA for the CDR3: TGTGCCAGTAGACGGCAGGGGGGAACCTATGGCTACACCTTC. Translation gives CASRRQGGTYGYTF.

This chain uses TRBV6-5 with TRBJ2-2; 12 bases map to TRBD1. Germline trimming cut 5 bases from V and 6 bases from J; bases unmatched to any gene: 4. Germline CDR1 and CDR2: MNHEY and SVGAGI. The CDR3 spans 15 residues. The CDR3 DNA is TGTGCCAGCAGTATTAGGGACAGGGGGCCCGGGGAGCTGTTTTTT. As protein: CASSIRDRGPGELFF.